The 20 T cell receptor beta chains below all came from one sample that was sequenced in a study of blood T cell repertoires in COVID-19. The data were produced by immunoSEQ multiplex PCR, yet TCRdb's version contains in-frame clones alone and is incomplete. The profile shows 350,000 to 450,000 clones, approximately 90% of them singletons. The sample was PBMCs or T cells enriched from blood (not recorded which). Receptors originate from a woman between 35 and 50 years old who had been exposed to COVID-19.

The chain recombines TRBV7-9 with TRBJ2-5, with D tentatively TRBD2 (6 bases). Trimming pared 5 bases from V and 1 base from J, leaving 11 bases between. CDR1 is SEHNR, CDR2 FQNEAQ, per germline (reference sequence). The CDR3 loop spans 14 amino acids. Here the CDR3 reads CASSEPGLQETQYF. The CDR3 coding sequence is TGTGCCAGCAGCGAGCCGGGACTCCAAGAGACCCAGTACTTC.

J is TRBJ2-5 and V is TRBV5-4; D is possibly TRBD1 (8 bases). This CDR3 comprises 14 residues. The germline V gene encodes CDR1 SGHNT and CDR2 YYREEE (reference sequence). Trimming shortened V by 5 bases and J by 5 bases, and 16 bases separated the two germline ends. Here the CDR3 DNA reads TGTGCCAGCAGGCGGGAGACAGGGGTGGAGACCCAGTACTTC. It codes for CASRRETGVETQYF.

V is TRBV12-5 and J is TRBJ2-3, with 12 bases matching TRBD2. The germline V gene has CDR1 LGHNT and CDR2 FRNRAP. The length of the CDR3 is 15 residues. V dropped 6 bases and J dropped 4; count of bases not matched to a gene: 5. CDR3 sequence reads: CASGSGLAGPDTQYF. For the CDR3, the DNA is TGTGCTAGTGGCTCAGGACTAGCGGGGCCAGATACGCAGTATTTT.

The gene calls are TRBV9 and TRBJ2-1; D may be TRBD1 (6 bases). V dropped 3 bases and J dropped 0 bases, with 22 bases sitting between them. Germline CDR1 is SGDLS and CDR2 is YYNGEE. CDR3 length equals 19 residues. The chain's CDR3 is CASSAQGRWQGSSYNEQFF. The CDR3, as DNA: TGTGCCAGCAGCGCCCAGGGACGCTGGCAGGGGAGCTCCTACAATGAGCAGTTCTTC.

The chain joins TRBV6-5 to TRBJ1-4, with D perhaps TRBD1 (6 bases). V was trimmed by 6 bases and J by 12 bases, leaving 17 bases between them. The CDR3 runs 13 residues. The germline V gene has CDR1 MNHEY and CDR2 SVGAGI. CDR3 bases: TGTGCCAGCAGCTCCAGGGGACCCATGGAACTGTTTTTT. Translation gives CASSSRGPMELFF.

The chain employs TRBV5-1 and TRBJ2-5; 9 bases fit TRBD1. Germline lookup yields CDR1 SGHRS and CDR2 YFSETQ. The CDR3 is 15 amino acids. The junction had 9 bases not matched to a gene; V was cut back by 4 bases and J by 5 bases. CDR3 region: CASSDTGGAEETQYF. DNA of the CDR3: TGCGCCAGCAGCGACACAGGGGGCGCGGAGGAGACCCAGTACTTC.

This clone appeared a few times. The V gene is TRBV2, the J gene TRBJ1-4; 8 bases line up with TRBD1. The junction had 15 bases not matched to a gene; V was cut back by 8 bases and J by 1 base. The length of the CDR3 is 18 residues. CDR1 is SNHLY, CDR2 FYNNEI, per germline. The CDR3 DNA reads TGTGCCAGCCGACGGGGTTGGAGACAGGGGATAACTAATGAAAAACTGTTTTTT. This gives the protein CASRRGWRQGITNEKLFF.

This chain links TRBV5-4 with TRBJ2-5, with 8 bases matching TRBD1. The length of the CDR3 is 14 residues. The V segment lost 4 bases and the J segment 5 bases; nucleotides outside the gene matches: 7. The V gene's germline CDR1 is SGHNT and CDR2 YYREEE (reference sequence). CDR3 residues: CASSGQGLRETQYF. The CDR3 DNA reads TGTGCCAGCAGCGGACAGGGTCTACGGGAGACCCAGTACTTC.

This rearrangement joins TRBV6-2 or TRBV6-3 to TRBJ2-7; TRBD1 aligns across 8 bases. V shed 5 bases and J 3 bases; nucleotides not matched to a gene: 18. The CDR3 runs 18 residues. CDR1 and CDR2 from the germline V gene are MNHEY and SVGEGT. This chain's CDR3 is CASSPVSLFGDRNYEQYF. The CDR3 DNA is TGTGCCAGCAGTCCAGTTTCATTATTTGGGGACAGGAACTACGAGCAGTACTTC.

This clone appeared once. The V gene is TRBV23-1, the J gene TRBJ1-4; TRBD1 is a possible D gene (5 bases). TRBV23-1 is reported as an ORF; its role is uncertain. V lost 8 bases, J lost 4 bases, and 17 bases lay in between. The CDR3 spans 15 residues. The CDR3 bases are TGCGCCAGCCCTGCTGTTGCAGGGCTTAATGAAAAACTGTTTTTT. Its protein product is CASPAVAGLNEKLFF.

The genes are TRBV3-1 (or the pseudogene TRBV3-2) and TRBJ1-3; D remains unclear. This CDR3 comprises 14 residues. CDR1 and CDR2 (germline): LGHDT, YNNKEL (reference sequence). With 4 bases removed from V and 1 base from J, the gap between germline ends came to 8 bases. The CDR3, as DNA: TGTGCCAGCAGCCCTTCTCCGTCTGGAAACACCATATATTTT. Amino acid sequence: CASSPSPSGNTIYF.

V is TRBV13 and J is TRBJ2-1; D remains unclear. V was cut by 2 bases and J by 8 bases, with 10 bases left in between. The CDR3 sequence is 13 residues long. Germline V CDR1 and CDR2: PRHDT, FYEKMQ (reference sequence). The CDR3, as DNA: TGTGCCAGCAGCTTAAGGCTAGTTTATGAGCAGTTCTTC. Its protein product is CASSLRLVYEQFF.

The V gene is TRBV9, the J gene TRBJ1-1; 8 positions match TRBD1. V was clipped by 3 bases and J by 5 bases; unmatched bases: 12. The length of the CDR3 is 16 residues. Per germline, CDR1 SGDLS and CDR2 YYNGEE. The CDR3 sequence: CASSEETGVFGTEAFF. Written as DNA, the CDR3 is TGTGCCAGCAGCGAGGAGACAGGGGTATTTGGGACTGAAGCTTTCTTT.

V is TRBV18 and J is TRBJ2-7; tentative D call: TRBD2 (6 bases). Germline CDR1 is KGHSH and CDR2 is LQKENI. The CDR3 covers 15 residues. Trimming cost V 3 bases and J 0 bases, with 12 bases left between them. CDR3 bases: TGTGCCAGCTCACCGTGGGGAGGAAGCTCCTACGAGCAGTACTTC. Encoded protein: CASSPWGGSSYEQYF.

V gene TRBV1 combines with J gene TRBJ2-3; the table's D call, TRBD2, was not checked against the DNA. TRBV1 is noted as a pseudogene. The CDR3 is 15 residues long. CDR3 amino acids: CTSRVRGAGTDTQYF. The CDR3 bases are TGCACCAGCAGGGTCCGGGGGGCAGGGACAGATACGCAGTATTTT.

The chain links TRBV5-1 to TRBJ1-5, with D possibly TRBD1 on 5 matching bases. The CDR3 is made up of 14 amino acids. Trimming shortened V by 0 bases and J by 2 bases, and 6 bases separated the two germline ends. Germline V CDR1 and CDR2: SGHRS, YFSETQ. CDR3 sequence (DNA): TGCGCCAGCAGCTTGGCGGGGGGCAATCAGCCCCAGCATTTT. It encodes CASSLAGGNQPQHF.

This rearrangement joins TRBV24-1 to TRBJ1-5; D gene ambiguous. The V gene's germline CDR1 is KGHDR and CDR2 SFDVKD. Trimming removed 10 bases from V and 4 bases from J, with 16 bases in between. This CDR3 has 14 amino acids. The CDR3 nucleotides are TGTGCCACAGGAGGCGCTTGGGGTAATCAGCCCCAGCATTTT. Translated: CATGGAWGNQPQHF.

This clone showed up just a few times. The V call is TRBV7-3, the J call TRBJ2-7; D gene uncertain. V gave up 5 bases and J gave up 5 bases, with 13 bases separating them. The CDR3 extends over 13 amino acids. Germline CDR1 SGHTA, CDR2 FQGTGA. DNA for the CDR3: TGTGCCAGCAGCCAAGACTCGGTCCACGAGCAGTACTTC. Protein: CASSQDSVHEQYF.

The V gene is TRBV15, the J gene TRBJ1-5; tentative D call: TRBD1 (5 bases). Trimming removed 5 bases at V and 5 bases at J, with 22 bases between. The germline CDR1 and CDR2 sequences are LNHNV and YYDKDF (reference sequence). The CDR3 extends over 17 amino acids. CDR3 coding DNA: TGTGCCACCAGCGACCATTTACGAGGGTCGGGGGATCAGCCCCAGCATTTT. Its protein product is CATSDHLRGSGDQPQHF.

This clone was detected once. This chain links TRBV18 with TRBJ2-7; TRBD1 matches at 10 bases. With 3 bases clipped from V and 3 bases from J, the junction kept 2 bases outside the gene matches. This CDR3 spans 14 amino acids. Germline V gives CDR1 KGHSH, CDR2 LQKENI. CDR3 coding DNA: TGTGCCAGCTCACCCGGACAGGGGGTCTACGAGCAGTACTTC. Protein product: CASSPGQGVYEQYF.